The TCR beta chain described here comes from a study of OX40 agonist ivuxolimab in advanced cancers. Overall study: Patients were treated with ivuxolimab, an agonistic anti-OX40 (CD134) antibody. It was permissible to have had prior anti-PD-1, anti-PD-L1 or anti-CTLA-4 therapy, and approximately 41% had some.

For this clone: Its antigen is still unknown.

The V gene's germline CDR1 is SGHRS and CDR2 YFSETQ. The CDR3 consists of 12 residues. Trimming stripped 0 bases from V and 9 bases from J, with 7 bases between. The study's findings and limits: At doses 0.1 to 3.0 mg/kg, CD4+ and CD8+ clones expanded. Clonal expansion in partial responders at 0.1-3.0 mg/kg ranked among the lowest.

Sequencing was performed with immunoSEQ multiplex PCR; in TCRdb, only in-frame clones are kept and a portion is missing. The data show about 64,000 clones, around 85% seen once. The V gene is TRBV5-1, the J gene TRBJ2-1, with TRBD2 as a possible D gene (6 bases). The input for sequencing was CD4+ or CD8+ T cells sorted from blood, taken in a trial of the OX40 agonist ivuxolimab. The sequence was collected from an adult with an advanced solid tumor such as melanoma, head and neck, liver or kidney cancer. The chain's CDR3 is CASSLAGGEQFF. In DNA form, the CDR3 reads TGCGCCAGCAGCTTGGCCGGGGGTGAGCAGTTCTTC.